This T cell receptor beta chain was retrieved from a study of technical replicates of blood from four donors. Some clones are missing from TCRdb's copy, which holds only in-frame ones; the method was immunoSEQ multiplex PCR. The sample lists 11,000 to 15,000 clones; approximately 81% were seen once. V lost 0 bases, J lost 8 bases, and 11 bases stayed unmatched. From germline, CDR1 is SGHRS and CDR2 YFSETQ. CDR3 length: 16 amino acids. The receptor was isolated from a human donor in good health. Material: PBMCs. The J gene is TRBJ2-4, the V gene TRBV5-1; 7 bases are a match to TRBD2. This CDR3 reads CASSLGVGQGGDIQYF. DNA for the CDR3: TGCGCCAGCAGCTTGGGAGTGGGGCAGGGAGGGGACATTCAGTACTTC.